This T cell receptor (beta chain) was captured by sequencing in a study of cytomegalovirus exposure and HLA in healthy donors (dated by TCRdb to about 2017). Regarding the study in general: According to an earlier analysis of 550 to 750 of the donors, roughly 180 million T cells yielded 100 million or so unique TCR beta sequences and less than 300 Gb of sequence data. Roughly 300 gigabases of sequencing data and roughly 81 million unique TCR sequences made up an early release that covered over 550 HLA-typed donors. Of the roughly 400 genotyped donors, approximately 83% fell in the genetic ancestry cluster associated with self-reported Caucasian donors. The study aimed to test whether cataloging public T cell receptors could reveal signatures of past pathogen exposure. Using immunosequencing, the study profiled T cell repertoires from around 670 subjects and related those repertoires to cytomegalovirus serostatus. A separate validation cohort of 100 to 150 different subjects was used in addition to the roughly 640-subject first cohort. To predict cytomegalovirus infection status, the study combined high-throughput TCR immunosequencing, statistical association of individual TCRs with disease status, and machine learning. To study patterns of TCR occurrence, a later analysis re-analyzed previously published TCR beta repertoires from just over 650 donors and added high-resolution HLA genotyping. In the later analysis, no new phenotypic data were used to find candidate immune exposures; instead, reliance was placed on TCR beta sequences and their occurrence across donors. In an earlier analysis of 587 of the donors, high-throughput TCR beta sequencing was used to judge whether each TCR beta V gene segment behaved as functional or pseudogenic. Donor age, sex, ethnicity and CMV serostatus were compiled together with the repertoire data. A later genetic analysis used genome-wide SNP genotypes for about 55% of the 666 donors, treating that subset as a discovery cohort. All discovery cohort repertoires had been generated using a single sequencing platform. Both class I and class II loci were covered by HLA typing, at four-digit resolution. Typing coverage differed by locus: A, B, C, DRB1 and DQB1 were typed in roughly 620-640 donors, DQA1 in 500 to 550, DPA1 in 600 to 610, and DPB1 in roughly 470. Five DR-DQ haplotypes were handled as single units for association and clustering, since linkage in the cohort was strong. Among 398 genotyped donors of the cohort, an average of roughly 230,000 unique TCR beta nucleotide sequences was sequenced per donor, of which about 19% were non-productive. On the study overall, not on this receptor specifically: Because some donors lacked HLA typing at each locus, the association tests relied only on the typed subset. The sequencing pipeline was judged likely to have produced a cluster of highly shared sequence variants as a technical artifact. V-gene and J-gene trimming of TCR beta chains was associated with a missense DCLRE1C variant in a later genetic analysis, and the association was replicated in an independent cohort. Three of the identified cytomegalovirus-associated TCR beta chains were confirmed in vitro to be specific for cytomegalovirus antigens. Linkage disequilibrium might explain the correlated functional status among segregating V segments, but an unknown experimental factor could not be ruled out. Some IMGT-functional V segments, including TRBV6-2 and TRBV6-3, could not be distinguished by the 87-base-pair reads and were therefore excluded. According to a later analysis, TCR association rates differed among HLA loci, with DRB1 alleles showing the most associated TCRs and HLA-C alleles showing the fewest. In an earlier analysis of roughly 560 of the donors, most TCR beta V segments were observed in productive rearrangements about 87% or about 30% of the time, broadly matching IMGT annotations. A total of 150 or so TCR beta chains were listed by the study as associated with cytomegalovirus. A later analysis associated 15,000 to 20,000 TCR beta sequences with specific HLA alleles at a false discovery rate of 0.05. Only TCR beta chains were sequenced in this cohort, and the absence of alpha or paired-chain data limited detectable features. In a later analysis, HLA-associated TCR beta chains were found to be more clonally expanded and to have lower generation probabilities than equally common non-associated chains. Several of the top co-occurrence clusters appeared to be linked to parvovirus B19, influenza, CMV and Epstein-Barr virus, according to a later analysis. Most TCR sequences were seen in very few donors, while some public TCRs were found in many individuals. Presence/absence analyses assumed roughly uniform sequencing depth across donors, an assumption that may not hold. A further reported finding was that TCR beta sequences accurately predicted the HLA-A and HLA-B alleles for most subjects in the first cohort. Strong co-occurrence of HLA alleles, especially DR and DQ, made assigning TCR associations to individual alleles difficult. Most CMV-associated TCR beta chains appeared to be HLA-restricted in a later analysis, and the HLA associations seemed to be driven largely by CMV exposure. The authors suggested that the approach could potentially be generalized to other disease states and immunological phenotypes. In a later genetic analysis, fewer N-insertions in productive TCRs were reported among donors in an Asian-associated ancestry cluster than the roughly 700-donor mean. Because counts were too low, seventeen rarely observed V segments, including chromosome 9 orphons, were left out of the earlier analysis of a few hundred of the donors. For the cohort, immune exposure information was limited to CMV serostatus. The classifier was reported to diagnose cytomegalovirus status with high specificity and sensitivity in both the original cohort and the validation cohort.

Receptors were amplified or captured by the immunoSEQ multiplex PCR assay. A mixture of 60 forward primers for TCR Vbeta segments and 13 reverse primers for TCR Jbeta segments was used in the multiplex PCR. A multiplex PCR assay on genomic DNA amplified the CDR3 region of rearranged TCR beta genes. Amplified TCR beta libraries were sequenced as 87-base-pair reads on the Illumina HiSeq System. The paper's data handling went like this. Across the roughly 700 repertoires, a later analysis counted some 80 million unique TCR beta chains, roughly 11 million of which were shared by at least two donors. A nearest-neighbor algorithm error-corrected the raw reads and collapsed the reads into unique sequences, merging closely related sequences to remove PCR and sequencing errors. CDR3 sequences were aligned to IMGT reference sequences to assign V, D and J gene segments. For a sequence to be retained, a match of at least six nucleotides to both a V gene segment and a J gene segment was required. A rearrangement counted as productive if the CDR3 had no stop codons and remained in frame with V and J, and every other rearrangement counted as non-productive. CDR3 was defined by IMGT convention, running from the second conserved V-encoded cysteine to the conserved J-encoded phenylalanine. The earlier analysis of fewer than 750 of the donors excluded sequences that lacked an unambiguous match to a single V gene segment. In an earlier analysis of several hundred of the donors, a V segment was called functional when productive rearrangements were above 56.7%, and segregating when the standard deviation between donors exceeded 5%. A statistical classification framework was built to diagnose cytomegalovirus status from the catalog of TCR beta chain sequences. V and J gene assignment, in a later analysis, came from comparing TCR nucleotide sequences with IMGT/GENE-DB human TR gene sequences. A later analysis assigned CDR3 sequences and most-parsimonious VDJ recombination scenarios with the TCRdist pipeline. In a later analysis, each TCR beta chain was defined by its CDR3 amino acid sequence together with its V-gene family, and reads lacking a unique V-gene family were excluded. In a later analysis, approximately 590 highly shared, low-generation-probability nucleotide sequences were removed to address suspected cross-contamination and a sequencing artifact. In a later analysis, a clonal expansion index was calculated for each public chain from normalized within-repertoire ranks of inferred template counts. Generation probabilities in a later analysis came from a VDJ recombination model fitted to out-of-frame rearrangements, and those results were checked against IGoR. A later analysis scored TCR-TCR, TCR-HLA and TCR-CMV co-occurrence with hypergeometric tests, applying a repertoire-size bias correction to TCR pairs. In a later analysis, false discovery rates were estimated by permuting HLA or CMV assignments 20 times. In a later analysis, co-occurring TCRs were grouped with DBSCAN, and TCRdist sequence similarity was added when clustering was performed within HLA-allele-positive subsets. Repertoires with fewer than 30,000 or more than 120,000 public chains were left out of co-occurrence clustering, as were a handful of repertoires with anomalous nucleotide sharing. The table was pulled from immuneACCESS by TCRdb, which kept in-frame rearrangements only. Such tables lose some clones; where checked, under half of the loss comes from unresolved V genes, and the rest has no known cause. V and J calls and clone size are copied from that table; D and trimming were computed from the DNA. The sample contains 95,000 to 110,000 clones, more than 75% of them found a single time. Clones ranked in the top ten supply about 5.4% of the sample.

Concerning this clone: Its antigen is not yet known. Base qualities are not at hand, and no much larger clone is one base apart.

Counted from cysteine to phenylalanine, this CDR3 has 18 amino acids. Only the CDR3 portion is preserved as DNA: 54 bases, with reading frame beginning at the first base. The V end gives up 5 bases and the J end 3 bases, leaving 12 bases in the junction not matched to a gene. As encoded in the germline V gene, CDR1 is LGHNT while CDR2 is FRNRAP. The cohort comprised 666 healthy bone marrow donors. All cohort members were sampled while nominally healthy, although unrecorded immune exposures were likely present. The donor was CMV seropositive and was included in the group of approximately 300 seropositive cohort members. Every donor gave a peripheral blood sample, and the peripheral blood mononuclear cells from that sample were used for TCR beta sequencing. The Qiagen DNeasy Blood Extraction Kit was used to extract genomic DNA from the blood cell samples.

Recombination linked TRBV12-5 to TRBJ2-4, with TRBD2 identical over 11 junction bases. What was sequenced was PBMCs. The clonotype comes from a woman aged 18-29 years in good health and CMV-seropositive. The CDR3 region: CASGPTLGLAGFKNIQYF. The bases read TGTGCTAGTGGTCCGACCCTCGGACTAGCGGGCTTCAAAAACATTCAGTACTTC. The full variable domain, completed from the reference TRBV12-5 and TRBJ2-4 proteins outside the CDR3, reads DARVTQTPRHKVTEMGQEVTMRCQPILGHNTVFWYRQTMMQGLELLAYFRNRAPLDDSGMPKDRFSAEMPDATLATLKIQPSEPRDSAVYFCASGPTLGLAGFKNIQYFGAGTRLSVL.